Listed below are T cell receptor beta chains from one sample, sequenced in a study of blood T cells in healthy people across ages. TCRdb used MiXCR to reprocess the 5' RACE reads, holding one entry per CDR3 protein. Among 1.5 million to 2 million distinct CDR3 sequences listed, roughly 50% were seen once. Specimen: blood. Receptors were obtained from a woman between 40 and 55 years old in good health. The CDR3 runs from the conserved cysteine through the conserved F or W. The D gene is left open where the match is weak. Only some rows state a clone size, as once, few, many or a class for expanded clones.

TRBD2 | TRBJ2-1 | NA | TRBV5-6 | TGTGCCAGCAGCTTGGGGGTAGCGGGGGGGCCGGGTGAGCAGTTCTTC | CASSLGVAGGPGEQFF
NA | TRBJ2-1 | NA | TRBV5-1 | TGCGCCAGCAGCCCACAGGGGACTCCCTACGAGCAGTTCTTC | CASSPQGTPYEQFF
NA | TRBJ2-7 | NA | TRBV6-6 | TGTGCCAGCATGCCGGGACAATTCTACGAGCAGTACTTC | CASMPGQFYEQYF
NA | TRBJ2-1 | NA | TRBV7-8 | TGTGCCAGCAGCGGATTCCGGGCCATCAAGGATGAGCAGTTCTTC | CASSGFRAIKDEQFF
NA | TRBJ2-3 | few | TRBV24-1 | TGTGCCACCCCCTGGACAGGGCGGGAGGATACGCAGTATTTT | CATPWTGREDTQYF
NA | TRBJ2-3 | few | TRBV29-1 | TGCAGCGTTGTCGTTTCCACAGATACGCAGTATTTT | CSVVVSTDTQYF
NA | TRBJ1-1 | NA | TRBV29-1 | TGCAGCGTTGCTCAGACAGATGAAGCTTTCTTT | CSVAQTDEAFF
NA | TRBJ1-2 | NA | TRBV5-8 | TGTGCCAGCAGCTTGGTCGGTGTGGTAGGCTATGGCTACACCTTC | CASSLVGVVGYGYTF
NA | TRBJ1-2 | NA | TRBV7-2 | TGTGCCAGCAGCTTAGACAGGTTAAACTATGGCTACACCTTC | CASSLDRLNYGYTF
NA | TRBJ1-5 | few | TRBV12-3/TRBV12-4 | TGTGCCAGCAGCCCGAATAGGGGATTCAATCAGCCCCAGCATTTT | CASSPNRGFNQPQHF
NA | TRBJ2-7 | NA | TRBV7-2 | TGTGCCAGCAGCTTACCGCCTACGGCCCCTGATGTCTACGAGCAGTACTTC | CASSLPPTAPDVYEQYF
NA | TRBJ2-3 | NA | TRBV12-3/TRBV12-4 | TGTGCCAGCAGTTTAGCGATGAGCTACCCCCAACAAGATGCGCAGTATTTT | CASSLAMSYPQQDAQYF
NA | TRBJ2-3 | NA | TRBV7-8 | TGTGCCAGCAGCTTAGGGGCTGCGGGTCCAACAGATACGCAGTATTTT | CASSLGAAGPTDTQYF
NA | TRBJ2-7 | NA | TRBV9 | TGTGCCAGCAGCTCCCACCCGGTGAGCTCCTACGAGCAGTACTTC | CASSSHPVSSYEQYF
NA | TRBJ2-1 | NA | TRBV29-1 | TGCAGCGTTGATGTAGGGCGTAAAAATGAGCAGTTCTTC | CSVDVGRKNEQFF
NA | TRBJ2-3 | once | TRBV5-1 | TGCGCCAGCTGCTATTTTCCCGCAGATACGCAGTATTTT | CASCYFPADTQYF
NA | TRBJ2-3 | few | TRBV4-2 | TGTGCCAGCAGCCAAGTGGAGGCTAGCGCAGATACGCAGTATTTT | CASSQVEASADTQYF
NA | TRBJ1-5 | NA | TRBV6-2/TRBV6-3 | TGTGCCAGCAGTGACGAGGTAGATCAGCCCCAGCATTTT | CASSDEVDQPQHF
NA | TRBJ2-7 | few | TRBV4-1 | TGCGCCAGCAGCCAAAAGGGGCGTTACCCCTACGAGCAGTACTTC | CASSQKGRYPYEQYF
TRBD2 | TRBJ2-5 | many | TRBV12-3/TRBV12-4 | TGTGCCAGCAGCTTTGGACTAGCGGGGGGGCAAGAGACCCAGTACTTC | CASSFGLAGGQETQYF
NA | TRBJ1-6 | NA | TRBV28 | TGTGCCAGCAGCCTCCAAGGGCCGAGCTCCTATAATTCACCCCTCCACTTT | CASSLQGPSSYNSPLHF
TRBD2 | TRBJ2-7 | few | TRBV6-1 | TGTGCCAGCAGTGAAAAAGCGGGACGACCAACCTACGAGCAGTACTTC | CASSEKAGRPTYEQYF
NA | TRBJ2-6 | NA | TRBV13 | TGTGCCAGCAGCTTAGAAGGGGGGCCTGGGGCCAACGTCCTGACTTTC | CASSLEGGPGANVLTF
NA | TRBJ1-2 | NA | TRBV11-1 | TGTGCCAGCAGCTTAGAGTTGAACTATGGCTACACCTTC | CASSLELNYGYTF
NA | TRBJ1-2 | NA | TRBV7-9 | TGTGCCAGCAGCTTAGATGGCAGCGGCTATGGCTACACCTTC | CASSLDGSGYGYTF
NA | TRBJ1-2 | few | TRBV4-3 | TGCGCCAGCAGCCAAGAGGAATCTAACTATGGCTACACCTTC | CASSQEESNYGYTF